The present T cell receptor beta chain was sequenced within a study of shared clonotypes between healthy human individuals. The CDR3 totals 13 residues. The ends were cut back, 0 bases at V and 4 bases at J, with 7 bases in the middle. The germline V gene has CDR1 LGHNA and CDR2 YSLEER. Produced via immunoSEQ multiplex PCR; TCRdb's table is partial and in-frame only. The table lists about 2.4 million clones, more than 80% of them singletons. This clone has only one observation. The receptor was isolated from a man aged 18 to 35 in good health. The chain joins TRBV4-3 to TRBJ2-7, with D uncertain. Material: naive CD4+ T cells sorted from blood. The subset here: CD45RA+ positively selected. This chain's CDR3 is CASSQDTWYEQYF. The CDR3, as DNA: TGCGCCAGCAGCCAAGATACATGGTACGAGCAGTACTTC.